The 5 T cell receptor beta chains in this list originate from one sample, sequenced in a study of tumor-infiltrating lymphocytes in localized non-small cell lung cancer. Clones were read by immunoSEQ multiplex PCR, and TCRdb kept only the in-frame ones, dropping some. The sample yields tens of thousands of clones, 69% seen once. The sample consisted of lung tumor tissue. These receptors originate from a human donor with non-small cell lung cancer.

The chain has TRBV6-4 and TRBJ1-5, with D unresolved. The CDR3 contains 16 residues. The germline CDR1 and CDR2 sequences are MRHNA and SNTAGT. The V end lost 3 bases, the J end lost 2 bases, and 14 bases lay between the germline ends. The CDR3 DNA is TGTGCCAGCAGTGAACCCCCTTGGACGTGCAATCAGCCCCAGCATTTT. This encodes CASSEPPWTCNQPQHF.

The chain couples TRBV7-6 to TRBJ2-2, with D unresolved. The germline V gene has CDR1 SGHVS and CDR2 FNYEAQ. V was pared by 1 base and J by 5 bases, with 8 bases between. The CDR3 covers 14 residues. The chain's CDR3 is CASSLVGPTGELFF. In nucleotides, the CDR3 is TGTGCCAGCAGCTTAGTTGGGCCGACCGGGGAGCTGTTTTTT. Full variable domain (rest looked up from reference TRBV7-6 and TRBJ2-2): GAGVSQSPRYKVTKRGQDVALRCDPISGHVSLYWYRQALGQGPEFLTYFNYEAQQDKSGLPNDRFSAERPEGSISTLTIQRTEQRDSAMYRCASSLVGPTGELFFGEGSRLTVL.

The rearrangement joins TRBV6-6 to TRBJ1-1, with TRBD1 as a possible D gene (6 bases). V gave up 7 bases and J gave up 4 bases, with 10 bases separating them. Germline V gene lookup returns CDR1 MNHNY and CDR2 SVGAGI (reference sequence). The CDR3 spans 12 residues. CDR3 bases: TGTGCCAGCACTAGGGGGTCCACTGAAGCTTTCTTT. Its protein product is CASTRGSTEAFF.

The chain links TRBV18 to TRBJ1-1, with unresolved D. V dropped 2 bases and J dropped 1 base, with 11 bases sitting between them. The V gene's germline CDR1 is KGHSH and CDR2 LQKENI. The CDR3 sequence is 15 residues long. CDR3 protein: CASSPNLQRNTEAFF. CDR3 bases: TGTGCCAGCTCACCAAACCTACAGCGGAACACTGAAGCTTTCTTT.

The V gene is TRBV11-2, the J gene TRBJ2-3, with D possibly matching TRBD2 (5 bases). The germline V gene encodes CDR1 SGHAT and CDR2 FQNNGV. The germline V and J ends were trimmed by 4 bases and 2 bases, with 22 bases remaining between them. This CDR3 region has 18 residues. CDR3 bases: TGTGCCAGCAGCTCCCTACCGCGGGTCTCGCCCTCCACAGATACGCAGTATTTT. Residues: CASSSLPRVSPSTDTQYF.